These T cell receptor beta chains were read from a single sample in a study of blood T cell repertoires in COVID-19. Sequencing was performed with immunoSEQ multiplex PCR; in TCRdb, only in-frame clones are kept and a portion is missing. The sample contains roughly 140,000 clones, around nine tenths of which appear only once. Sequences were obtained from peripheral blood. The receptors stem from a human donor in a cohort sampled during active COVID-19. Both conserved end residues are part of each CDR3. Fields, in order: clone size, D gene, V gene, J gene, CDR3 DNA, CDR3 protein. The D gene is left open where the match is weak. The size field is filled for only some rows; it gives once, few, many or a size class.

.	.	TRBV2	TRBJ2-5	TGTGCCAGCAGTGATCAGTTAAAGACCCAGTACTTC	CASSDQLKTQYF
.	TRBD2	TRBV10-3	TRBJ2-1	TGTGCCGCGGAGGGTAGCGGGGGAGGGGGCTCCTACAATGAGCAGTTCTTC	CAAEGSGGGGSYNEQFF
few	TRBD2	TRBV18	TRBJ2-2	TGTGCCAGCTCACCAGAGACTAGCGTCACCGGGGAGCTGTTTTTT	CASSPETSVTGELFF
.	.	TRBV7-9	TRBJ2-3	TGTGCTAGCAGCGGGCGTACAGGGAGTTACACAGATACGCAGTATTTT	CASSGRTGSYTDTQYF
.	TRBD1	TRBV4-1	TRBJ2-5	TGCGCCAGCAGCCGGCTCGGGACAGACAACCAAGAGACCCAGTACTTC	CASSRLGTDNQETQYF
.	TRBD1	TRBV5-4	TRBJ1-1	TGTGCCAGCAGCCGGGACAGCAACACTGAAGCTTTCTTT	CASSRDSNTEAFF
.	TRBD2	TRBV19	TRBJ2-7	TGTGCCAGTAGTAAGCAAGCGGGGGGGCGCTACGAGCAGTACTTC	CASSKQAGGRYEQYF
.	TRBD2	TRBV4-2	TRBJ2-2	TGTGCCAGCAGCCAAGGTTTTGTAGCGGGAGGTGGGGACGGGGAGCTGTTTTTT	CASSQGFVAGGGDGELFF
once	.	TRBV27	TRBJ2-2	TGTGCCAGCAGTTTCTTGAGGAACGGGGAGCTGTTTTTT	CASSFLRNGELFF
few	TRBD1	TRBV19	TRBJ1-2	TGTGCCAGCAGGGACAGGGGGAATTATGGCTACACCTTC	CASRDRGNYGYTF
few	.	TRBV28	TRBJ1-5	TGTGCCAGCAGTCAGAACCGGGGTACGCCCCAGCATTTT	CASSQNRGTPQHF
.	.	TRBV28	TRBJ1-5	TGTGCCAGCAGGCCAGACAGGAGATACAATCAGCCCCAGCATTTT	CASRPDRRYNQPQHF
.	.	TRBV27	TRBJ2-7	TGTGCCAGCATTCTCCGTTACGAGCAGTACTTC	CASILRYEQYF
.	TRBD1	TRBV28	TRBJ1-6	TGTGCCAGCAGTTTCTCGGGACAGGGGGCTAAGAATTCACCCCTCCACTTT	CASSFSGQGAKNSPLHF
.	TRBD1	TRBV18	TRBJ2-3	TGTGCCAGCTCTCCTCGGGCGACAGGGACGAGCACAGATACGCAGTATTTT	CASSPRATGTSTDTQYF
.	.	TRBV29-1	TRBJ2-7	TGCAGCGTTAGGACAGACTCCTACGAGCAGTACTTC	CSVRTDSYEQYF
.	TRBD2	TRBV6-1	TRBJ2-5	TGTGCCAGCAGTGAAAGGCTAGCGGGGGGGCGAGTGGGAGAGACCCAGTACTTC	CASSERLAGGRVGETQYF
.	TRBD2	TRBV27	TRBJ2-3	TGTGCCAGCAGGGTTGGCGGGGGGGCCAGGACAGATACGCAGTATTTT	CASRVGGGARTDTQYF
.	.	TRBV27	TRBJ2-1	TGTGCCAGCGAACCCCAGGGTTCAGCTCCCAATGAGCAGTTCTTC	CASEPQGSAPNEQFF
.	.	TRBV19	TRBJ1-5	TGTGCCAGTAGTTATCAGGGGCGCAATCAGCCCCAGCATTTT	CASSYQGRNQPQHF
.	.	TRBV30	TRBJ1-6	TGTGCCTGGAGCCTAGGACAGACCTCACCCCTCCACTTT	CAWSLGQTSPLHF
.	TRBD1	TRBV5-1	TRBJ2-7	TGCGCCAGCAGTTGGGGACAGGGTTCCTACGAGCAGTACTTC	CASSWGQGSYEQYF
once	TRBD1	TRBV14	TRBJ2-7	TGTGCCAGCAGCCAAGCGACAGGGGCCTACGAGCAGTACTTC	CASSQATGAYEQYF
.	.	TRBV30	TRBJ2-1	TGTGCCTGGAGTGCCCTAGCTAATGAGCAGTTCTTC	CAWSALANEQFF
.	TRBD1	TRBV15	TRBJ1-4	TGTGCCACCAGCAGAGACAGGGGACAGGGGACTGAAAAACTGTTTTTT	CATSRDRGQGTEKLFF
.	.	TRBV2	TRBJ2-3	TGTGCCAGCAGTAAAAGACAGGCTTCTAGCACAGATACGCAGTATTTT	CASSKRQASSTDTQYF
.	.	TRBV19	TRBJ1-2	TGTGCCAGTAGTACCAAAGGAGGGGATAATGGCTACACCTTC	CASSTKGGDNGYTF
.	TRBD1	TRBV12-3/TRBV12-4	TRBJ1-1	TGTGCCAGCACCCTAGGACAGGGTGAAGCTTTCTTT	CASTLGQGEAFF
.	TRBD1	TRBV27	TRBJ2-7	TGTGCCAGCAGTCCAGGACAGGGATTCTACGAGCAGTACTTC	CASSPGQGFYEQYF
.	.	TRBV10-1	TRBJ2-3	TGCGCCAGCCCGTGGAGGGAGGGGGCAGATACGCAGTATTTT	CASPWREGADTQYF
.	TRBD2	TRBV30	TRBJ2-5	TGTGCCTGGAGTGAAGGCCTAGCGGGAGCACAAGAGACCCAGTACTTC	CAWSEGLAGAQETQYF
.	.	TRBV6-6	TRBJ1-2	TGTGCCAGCAGTTACTCGGGAGGCAGAGAGGGCTACACCTTC	CASSYSGGREGYTF
.	.	TRBV19	TRBJ2-3	TGTGCCAGTAGTATAGGTCCCCTTCGTAGCACAGATACGCAGTATTTT	CASSIGPLRSTDTQYF
once	TRBD1	TRBV27	TRBJ2-7	TGTGCCAGCAGTCACCGGGACAGTCTGTCCGAGCAGTACTTC	CASSHRDSLSEQYF
.	.	TRBV7-9	TRBJ2-7	TGTGCCAGCAGCTTTAGCGGCCCACCCTACGAGCAGTACTTC	CASSFSGPPYEQYF
.	.	TRBV9	TRBJ2-5	TGTGCCAGCAGCGTAGGGGGTAGCGGAATAGAGACCCAGTACTTC	CASSVGGSGIETQYF
.	.	TRBV9	TRBJ1-1	TGTGCCAGCAGCGCAAGATCACAGGTAAACACTGAAGCTTTCTTT	CASSARSQVNTEAFF
.	TRBD1	TRBV3-1/TRBV3-2	TRBJ1-3	TGTGCCAGCAGCCCGTCCCTCGGACAGGGGGCCTCTGGAAACACCATATATTTT	CASSPSLGQGASGNTIYF
.	TRBD1	TRBV7-3	TRBJ2-1	TGTGCCAGCAGCTCAGGACAGGGGGCGCAAAATGAGCAGTTCTTC	CASSSGQGAQNEQFF
.	TRBD1	TRBV6-2/TRBV6-3	TRBJ2-3	TGTGCCAGCAGCACCGGGACAGGGCAGTATTTT	CASSTGTGQYF
.	TRBD1	TRBV5-5	TRBJ1-4	TGTGCCAGCAGCCCCCGGGACAGGGGCCCTCTTAATGAAAAACTGTTTTTT	CASSPRDRGPLNEKLFF
.	TRBD2	TRBV7-9	TRBJ2-2	TGTGCCAGCAGCAAGGGACTAGCGGGCGGGGAGCTGTTTTTT	CASSKGLAGGELFF
.	.	TRBV7-9	TRBJ1-1	TGTGCCAGCAGCTTAGCAGGGGTCACTGAAGCTTTCTTT	CASSLAGVTEAFF
.	TRBD2	TRBV5-1	TRBJ2-3	TGCGCCAGCAGCTTGGCCCTTTGGCGGGGGGGCTCGGATACGCAGTATTTT	CASSLALWRGGSDTQYF
.	TRBD2	TRBV29-1	TRBJ2-1	TGCAGCGTTGAAGATTTACAGGGCCGGACTAGCGGGAGTAATGAGCAGTTCTTC	CSVEDLQGRTSGSNEQFF
.	TRBD1	TRBV19	TRBJ1-2	TGTGCCAGTAGTGCCACCGGGACAGGGGGCCTCTATGGCTACACCTTC	CASSATGTGGLYGYTF
.	TRBD2	TRBV27	TRBJ2-3	TGTGCCAGCAGTTCCTCGTCCGAACCCGGTTTAGCGGGAGGGAGGGCAGATACGCAGTATTTT	CASSSSSEPGLAGGRADTQYF
few	TRBD1	TRBV29-1	TRBJ2-7	TGCAGCGTTAGCCCGGGACAGGGGATCTCCTACGAGCAGTACTTC	CSVSPGQGISYEQYF
few	.	TRBV19	TRBJ2-2	TGTGCCAGTACCTCCGCCGGGGAGCTGTTTTTT	CASTSAGELFF
.	.	TRBV6-5	TRBJ2-4	TGTGCCAGCAGTTACTGGGCGGGACCCAAAAACATTCAGTACTTC	CASSYWAGPKNIQYF
.	TRBD1	TRBV29-1	TRBJ2-3	TGCAGCGTAGGACAGGGGGCTAGCACAGATACGCAGTATTTT	CSVGQGASTDTQYF
.	TRBD1	TRBV7-9	TRBJ2-7	TGTGCCAGCAGTCCAGGGACAGCTGCCTCCTACGAGCAGTACTTC	CASSPGTAASYEQYF
.	TRBD1	TRBV2	TRBJ1-3	TGTGCCAGCGGGTACTCACAGGGGCCTGGAAACACCATATATTTT	CASGYSQGPGNTIYF
.	.	TRBV28	TRBJ2-2	TGTGCCAGCAGTTGGGCGGGGTGGTTGGGCCAACCCGGGGAGCTGTTTTTT	CASSWAGWLGQPGELFF
.	.	TRBV19	TRBJ2-3	TGTGCCAGTAGTCCAGTGGGGGGTACAGATACGCAGTATTTT	CASSPVGGTDTQYF
.	.	TRBV5-1	TRBJ2-1	TGCGCCAGCAGCTTCAGGGGCGACGACGGGAATGAGCAGTTCTTC	CASSFRGDDGNEQFF
once	TRBD2	TRBV7-2	TRBJ2-1	TGTGCCAGCAGCTTAGAGTACCTAGCGGGAGGGCCAGGCAATGAGCAGTTCTTC	CASSLEYLAGGPGNEQFF